Below are 18 T cell receptor beta chains sequenced from a single sample in a study of PD-1 blockade in classical Hodgkin lymphoma (dated by TCRdb to the early 2020s). Libraries came from the immunoSEQ multiplex PCR assay. TCRdb stores this immuneACCESS table with in-frame sequences only. Part of the clones is absent; in the studies checked, under half of the shortfall reflects unresolved V genes, and no reason is known for the rest. Here the sample has 43,000 or so clones; about 88% occur a single time. The ten largest clones take up about 9% of the sample. The sample's time point, from its label and the paper: cycle 1 day 1 (C1D1), immediately before nivolumab initiation. Relapse after autologous stem cell transplantation had occurred in all trial patients, and cohorts A, B and C were distinguished by prior brentuximab vedotin exposure. Here the sequenced sample was peripheral blood mononuclear cells (PBMCs), taken at baseline. The receptors were sampled from a human donor with classical Hodgkin lymphoma.

V gene TRBV6-6 combines with J gene TRBJ1-5; no definite D call. In germline, CDR1 is MNHNY, CDR2 SVGAGI (reference sequence). V lost 11 bases to trimming and J lost 9 bases, with 26 bases between them. CDR3 length: 15 residues. The CDR3: CAARVAGEAGWPQHF. The CDR3 region has the DNA TGTGCCGCTCGCGTTGCGGGAGAAGCCGGATGGCCCCAGCATTTT.

The chain links TRBV7-9 to TRBJ2-7; no clear D gene. V lost 0 bases and J 5 bases, leaving 8 bases between the germline ends. CDR1 and CDR2 from the germline V gene are SEHNR and FQNEAQ (reference sequence). This CDR3 is built from 13 residues. The CDR3 coding sequence is TGTGCCAGCAGCTTAGCGTATGTAGACGAGCAGTACTTC. This sequence encodes CASSLAYVDEQYF.

The chain couples TRBV7-2 to TRBJ1-1, with no clear D. Per the germline V gene, CDR1 is SGHTA and CDR2 is FQGNSA. The CDR3 loop spans 11 amino acids. The ends were cut back, 5 bases at V and 5 bases at J, with 6 bases in the middle. Here the CDR3 DNA reads TGTGCCAGCAGCCTAAGGACTGAAGCTTTCTTT. Translating gives CASSLRTEAFF.

The chain has TRBV5-1 and TRBJ2-1; D is undetermined. The CDR3 length is 11 residues. V was clipped by 1 base and J by 8 bases, with 4 bases between them. CDR1 and CDR2 from the germline V gene are SGHRS and YFSETQ. CDR3 protein: CASSLLDEQFF. CDR3 in DNA: TGCGCCAGCAGCTTGTTGGATGAGCAGTTCTTC.

The V gene is TRBV29-1, the J gene TRBJ2-1, with D perhaps TRBD2 (6 bases). Per germline, CDR1 SQVTM and CDR2 ANQGSEA. CDR3 length equals 12 residues. Between the trimmed V and J ends, which lost 7 bases and 4 bases, there was a span of 11 bases. The DNA for the CDR3 is TGCAGCGCCACGGAGGGTTACAATGAGCAGTTCTTC. Protein: CSATEGYNEQFF.

The CDR3, as DNA: TGTGCCAGCAGCCCACCCCCAGGGAGCGGGCCCTCCTACGAGCAGTACTTC. As protein: CASSPPPGSGPSYEQYF. The V gene is TRBV9, the J gene TRBJ2-7; D is perhaps TRBD2 (6 bases). The CDR3 is 17 amino acids. Trimming shortened V by 4 bases and J by 0 bases, and 20 bases separated the two germline ends. CDR1 SGDLS and CDR2 YYNGEE come from the germline V gene.

The chain uses TRBV7-3 and TRBJ2-3, with D unclear. V was shortened by 5 bases and J by 5 bases, with 11 bases between the two germline ends. From germline, CDR1 is SGHTA and CDR2 FQGTGA. The CDR3 loop spans 13 amino acids. CDR3 residues: CASSPLSGDTQYF. For the CDR3, the DNA is TGTGCCAGCAGCCCCCTAAGTGGAGATACGCAGTATTTT.

In DNA form, the CDR3 reads TGTGCCATCAGTTTTCGCAGACTAGCGGACTACACAGATACGCAGTATTTT. This codes for CAISFRRLADYTDTQYF. V is TRBV10-3 and J is TRBJ2-3, with 9 bases identical to TRBD2. V shed 5 bases, J shed 2 bases, and the junction held 11 bases outside the gene matches. The CDR3 runs to 17 residues. CDR1 is ENHRY and CDR2 is SYGVKD in the germline V gene.

This chain connects TRBV7-9 to TRBJ1-3; 9 bases are shared with TRBD1. The CDR3 spans 14 residues. Germline CDR1 and CDR2: SEHNR and FQNEAQ (reference sequence). J was trimmed by 8 bases and V by 5 bases; bases with no gene match: 7. CDR3 sequence (DNA): TGTGCCAGCAGCGAAACGGACAGGGGACACACCATATATTTT. This encodes CASSETDRGHTIYF.

The rearrangement uses TRBV19 and TRBJ2-7, with D possibly matching TRBD1 (6 bases). Germline lookup yields CDR1 LNHDA and CDR2 SQIVND (reference sequence). The CDR3 covers 14 residues. Trimming pared 3 bases from V and 4 bases from J, leaving 13 bases between. This CDR3 is CASSMTGGTYEQYF. CDR3 DNA sequence: TGTGCCAGTAGTATGACAGGAGGTACTTACGAGCAGTACTTC.

The V and J genes are TRBV28 and TRBJ1-1; D might be TRBD1 (5 bases). The CDR3 is 12 amino acids. The germline CDR1 and CDR2 sequences are MDHEN and SYDVKM. V dropped 3 bases and J dropped 8 bases, with 10 bases sitting between them. The CDR3 nucleotides read TGTGCCAGCAGTTTCGGGGCAGAAGAAGCTTTCTTT. Residues: CASSFGAEEAFF.

The genes are TRBV7-2 and TRBJ1-5; D might be TRBD1 (5 bases). The CDR3 is made up of 14 amino acids. Germline CDR1 is SGHTA and CDR2 is FQGNSA. V gave up 2 bases and J gave up 4 bases, with 9 bases separating them. The DNA for the CDR3 is TGTGCCAGCAGCTTATCAGCAGGGAATCAGCCCCAGCATTTT. Encoded protein: CASSLSAGNQPQHF. Looking up the rest from reference TRBV7-2 and TRBJ1-5 gives the full variable domain: GAGVSQSPSNKVTEKGKDVELRCDPISGHTALYWYRQSLGQGLEFLIYFQGNSAPDKSGLPSDRFSAERTGGSVSTLTIQRTQQEDSAVYLCASSLSAGNQPQHFGDGTRLSIL.

This chain uses TRBV6-5 with TRBJ1-1; possibly TRBD1 for D (5 bases). Germline CDR1 and CDR2: MNHEY and SVGAGI. The ends were cut back, 4 bases at V and 1 base at J, with 10 bases in the middle. The CDR3 length is 14 residues. CDR3: CASSFTGGNTEAFF. CDR3 DNA: TGTGCCAGCAGTTTCACGGGGGGGAACACTGAAGCTTTCTTT.

The gene calls are TRBV6-4 and TRBJ2-3, with D perhaps matching TRBD2 (6 bases). CDR1 MRHNA and CDR2 SNTAGT come from the germline V gene. The V end lost 0 bases, the J end lost 0 bases, and 7 bases lay between the germline ends. The CDR3 runs 15 residues. The CDR3 sequence: CASSDSGGSTDTQYF. The CDR3 nucleotides are TGTGCCAGCAGTGACTCTGGGGGGAGCACAGATACGCAGTATTTT.

The chain uses TRBV14 and TRBJ2-7; D is tentatively TRBD1 or TRBD2 (5 bases each). CDR3 length equals 15 residues. Trimming took 4 bases from V and 6 from J, leaving 19 bases between them. Looked up from germline, CDR1 is SGHDN and CDR2 is FVKESK. CDR3 nucleotides: TGTGCCAGCAGCCTATTGGGGCAGGGAGAGGGCGAGCAGTACTTC. This sequence encodes CASSLLGQGEGEQYF.

V is TRBV11-1 and J is TRBJ2-2, with 12 bases identical to TRBD2. The CDR3 spans 16 residues. Germline CDR1 and CDR2: SGHAT and FQDESV (reference sequence). The junction had 5 bases not matched to a gene; V was cut back by 4 bases and J by 5 bases. CDR3 sequence: CASSYRLAGDTGELFF. DNA of the CDR3: TGTGCCAGCAGCTATCGACTAGCGGGGGATACCGGGGAGCTGTTTTTT.

This rearrangement joins TRBV29-1 to TRBJ2-3, with TRBD2 identical over 8 bases. V lost 7 bases, J lost 2 bases, and 5 bases stayed unmatched. CDR1 is SQVTM and CDR2 is ANQGSEA in the germline V gene. This CDR3 is 13 amino acids long. CDR3 amino acids: CSEAGDFTDTQYF. CDR3 nucleotide sequence: TGCAGCGAAGCGGGGGACTTCACAGATACGCAGTATTTT.

The V and J genes are TRBV28 and TRBJ1-4, with no clear D. This CDR3 region has 16 residues. Germline V lookup: CDR1 MDHEN, CDR2 SYDVKM. Trimming removed 6 bases from V and 5 bases from J, with 19 bases in between. This CDR3 reads CASSPGLGRMNEKLFF. CDR3 in DNA: TGTGCCAGCAGCCCGGGCCTCGGGAGGATGAATGAAAAACTGTTTTTT.